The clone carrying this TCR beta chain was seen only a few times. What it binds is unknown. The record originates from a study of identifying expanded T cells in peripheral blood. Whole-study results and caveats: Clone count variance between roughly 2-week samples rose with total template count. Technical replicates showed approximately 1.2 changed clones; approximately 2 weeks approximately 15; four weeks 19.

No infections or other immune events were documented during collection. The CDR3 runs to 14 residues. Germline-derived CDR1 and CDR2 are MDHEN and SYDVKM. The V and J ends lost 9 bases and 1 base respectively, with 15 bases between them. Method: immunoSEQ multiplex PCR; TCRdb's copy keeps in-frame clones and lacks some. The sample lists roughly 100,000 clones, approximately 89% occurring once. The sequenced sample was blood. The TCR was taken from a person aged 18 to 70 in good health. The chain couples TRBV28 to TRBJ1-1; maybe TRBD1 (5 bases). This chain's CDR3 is CARPPIGTNTEAFF. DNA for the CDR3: TGTGCCAGACCCCCGATTGGGACGAACACTGAAGCTTTCTTT. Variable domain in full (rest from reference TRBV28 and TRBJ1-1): DVKVTQSSRYLVKRTGEKVFLECVQDMDHENMFWYRQDPGLGLRLIYFSYDVKMKEKGDIPEGYSVSREKKERFSLILESASTNQTSMYLCARPPIGTNTEAFFGQGTRLTVV.